This T cell receptor beta chain is from a study of cytomegalovirus exposure and HLA in healthy donors. Primers for the PCR totalled 60 Vbeta and 13 Jbeta. The method was immunoSEQ multiplex PCR; TCRdb's version includes in-frame clones alone and lacks a portion of them. Found here are 85,000 to 130,000 clones, over 75% of them singletons; the top ten hold about 5.4%. This clone has a handful of counts. The germline gives CDR1 SNHLY, CDR2 FYNNEI. The CDR3 is 12 residues long. The V end was cut by 3 bases, the J end by 10 bases, with 12 bases between. The sequence came from a woman aged 18 to 35 in good health and CMV-seropositive. The sample was PBMCs. V gene TRBV2 combines with J gene TRBJ1-1; D is unresolved. The CDR3 coding sequence is TGTGCCAGCAGTGATCCGAGGATGAGAGCTTTCTTT. Encoded protein: CASSDPRMRAFF.